This TCR beta chain was identified in a study of T cell responses to AZD1222 COVID-19 vaccine. On the study more broadly: Whether given at about 4 or about 12 weeks, second doses were pooled. General study results and limits: Repertoire sampling happened only post peak T cell response. A mostly white British donor set with more females was recruited, and clonal diversity was possibly underestimated. Dominant CD4 TCR responses targeted spike regions 160-218 and 743-854.

Comment on this clone: Its specificity is unknown.

Profiling relied on immunoSEQ multiplex PCR, and the TCRdb table lists in-frame clones only, not all of them. The sample comprises roughly 150,000 clones, less than 95% of which are singletons, and about 2% rests with the top ten. Sample: peripheral blood, taken on day 0 of AZD1222 vaccination. This clonotype was sampled from an adult in good health.

CDR3 sequence reads: CASSVGQGFSGYTF. The CDR3 DNA is TGTGCCAGCAGCGTAGGACAGGGGTTCTCTGGCTACACCTTC. This rearrangement joins TRBV9 to TRBJ1-2, with 8 bases fitting TRBD1. The V gene end was trimmed by 0 bases and the J gene end by 7 bases; junction bases not matched to a gene: 5. The CDR3 contains 14 residues. Germline values: CDR1 SGDLS, CDR2 YYNGEE.